The sequence of this T cell receptor (beta chain) was determined in a study of cytomegalovirus exposure and HLA in healthy donors (dated by TCRdb to 2015 to 2018). Context from the whole study: In an earlier analysis of several hundred of the donors, 250 to 350 Gb of sequence data and 100 million or so unique TCR beta sequences from approximately 180 million T cells were reported. An early release that covered about 600 HLA-typed donors contained about 300 gigabases of sequencing data and tens of millions of unique TCR sequences. Of the 398 genotyped donors, 81% were placed in the genetic ancestry cluster associated with self-reported Caucasian donors. The study aimed to test whether cataloging public T cell receptors could reveal signatures of past pathogen exposure. The study profiled the T cell repertoires of about 720 subjects by immunosequencing and related them to cytomegalovirus serostatus. Besides the first cohort of under 700 subjects, a separate validation cohort made up of roughly 120 different subjects was used. To predict cytomegalovirus infection status, the study combined high-throughput TCR immunosequencing, statistical association of individual TCRs with disease status, and machine learning. A later analysis re-analyzed previously published TCR beta repertoires from roughly 690 donors and added high-resolution HLA genotyping to study TCR occurrence patterns. The later analysis used no new phenotypic data to find candidate immune exposures, relying instead on TCR beta sequences and their occurrence across donors. An earlier analysis of several hundred of the donors applied high-throughput TCR beta sequencing to assess whether each TCR beta V gene segment acted as functional or pseudogenic. Alongside the repertoire data, information on donor age, sex, ethnicity and CMV serostatus was compiled. Genome-wide SNP genotypes for about three fifths of the roughly 670 donors were used in a later genetic analysis, which treated that subset as a discovery cohort. All discovery cohort repertoires had been generated on a single sequencing platform. HLA typing covered class I and class II loci at four-digit resolution. Typing coverage varied by locus: about 620-630 donors for A, B, C, DRB1 and DQB1; around 560 for DQA1; nearly 610 for DPA1; approximately 490 for DPB1. Four or five DR-DQ haplotypes were handled as single units for association and clustering because linkage in the cohort was strong. Across 398 genotyped donors of the cohort, an average of roughly 250,000 unique TCR beta nucleotide sequences per donor were sequenced, and 15% to 20% of those sequences were non-productive. Broader findings and caveats from the paper: In a later analysis, TCR association rates were found to vary across HLA loci, with the most associated TCRs seen for DRB1 alleles and the fewest for HLA-C alleles. According to a later genetic analysis, donors in an Asian-associated ancestry cluster had fewer N-insertions in productive TCRs than the roughly 700-donor mean. Specific HLA alleles were associated with 15,000 to 20,000 TCR beta sequences at a false discovery rate of 0.05 in a later analysis. In a later analysis, HLA-associated TCR beta chains showed more clonal expansion and lower generation probabilities than non-associated chains that were equally common. The earlier analysis of a few hundred of the donors excluded approximately 17 rarely observed V segments, including chromosome 9 orphons, because counts were too low. In an earlier analysis of approximately 590 of the donors, most TCR beta V segments appeared in productive rearrangements about 87% or about 30% of the time, broadly matching IMGT annotations. HLA typing was unavailable for some donors at each locus, so association tests used only the typed subset. For the cohort, immune exposure information was limited to CMV serostatus. Assigning TCR associations to individual alleles was difficult when HLA alleles, especially DR and DQ, strongly co-occurred. V-gene and J-gene trimming of TCR beta chains was associated with a missense DCLRE1C variant in a later genetic analysis, and the association was replicated in an independent cohort. Correlated functional status among segregating V segments might reflect linkage disequilibrium, but an unknown experimental factor could not be ruled out. In the study, 150 to 200 TCR beta chains were listed as associated with cytomegalovirus. In this cohort, only TCR beta chains were sequenced, and detectable features were limited by the absence of alpha or paired-chain data. According to a later analysis, parvovirus B19, influenza, CMV and Epstein-Barr virus appeared linked to several top co-occurrence clusters. A later analysis found that most CMV-associated TCR beta chains appeared HLA-restricted, with HLA associations seemingly driven largely by CMV exposure. A further reported finding was that TCR beta sequences accurately predicted the HLA-A and HLA-B alleles for most subjects in the first cohort. Across donors, most TCR sequences were observed very rarely, whereas some public TCRs were present in many individuals. The authors suggested that the approach could potentially be generalized to other disease states and immunological phenotypes. A few of the identified cytomegalovirus-associated TCR beta chains were confirmed in vitro to be specific for cytomegalovirus antigens. The classifier was reported to diagnose cytomegalovirus status with high specificity and sensitivity in both the original and validation cohorts. Sequencing depth was assumed to be roughly uniform across donors in the presence/absence analyses, though that assumption may not hold. A cluster of highly shared sequence variants was judged likely to represent a technical artifact of the sequencing pipeline.

The method behind the library was the immunoSEQ multiplex PCR assay. A mixture of 60 forward primers for TCR Vbeta segments and 13 reverse primers for TCR Jbeta segments was used in the multiplex PCR. A multiplex PCR assay on genomic DNA amplified the CDR3 region of rearranged TCR beta genes. The Illumina HiSeq System was used to sequence the amplified TCR beta libraries as 87-base-pair reads. As for the authors' bioinformatics: Across the 500 to 700 repertoires, a later analysis counted 78 million or so unique TCR beta chains, 8.5 million to 12 million of which were shared by at least two donors. A nearest-neighbor algorithm error-corrected the raw reads and collapsed the reads into unique sequences, merging closely related sequences to remove PCR and sequencing errors. Alignment of CDR3 sequences to IMGT reference sequences was used to assign V, D and J gene segments. For a sequence to be retained, at least a six-nucleotide match to both a V gene segment and a J gene segment was required. Rearrangements were classified as productive when the CDR3 lacked stop codons and remained in frame with V and J, and all other rearrangements were classified as non-productive. Following IMGT convention, CDR3 was defined as the stretch from the second conserved V-encoded cysteine to the conserved J-encoded phenylalanine. The earlier analysis of 587 of the donors excluded any sequence lacking an unambiguous match to a single V gene segment. In an earlier analysis of approximately 610 of the donors, V segments were called functional above 56.7% productive rearrangements and were called segregating when the between-donor standard deviation exceeded 5%. A statistical classification framework was built for diagnosing cytomegalovirus status from the catalog of TCR beta chain sequences. In a later analysis, TCR nucleotide sequences were compared against IMGT/GENE-DB human TR gene sequences so that V and J genes could be assigned. Using the TCRdist pipeline, a later analysis assigned CDR3 sequences along with most-parsimonious VDJ recombination scenarios. In a later analysis, each TCR beta chain was defined by its CDR3 amino acid sequence together with its V-gene family, and reads without a unique V-gene family were excluded. To address suspected cross-contamination and a sequencing artifact, a later analysis removed approximately 600 highly shared, low-generation-probability nucleotide sequences. In a later analysis, a clonal expansion index for each public chain was calculated from normalized within-repertoire ranks of inferred template counts. Generation probabilities in a later analysis came from a VDJ recombination model fitted to out-of-frame rearrangements, and those results were checked against IGoR. A later analysis scored TCR-TCR, TCR-HLA and TCR-CMV co-occurrence with hypergeometric tests, applying a repertoire-size bias correction to TCR pairs. A later analysis estimated false discovery rates by permuting HLA or CMV assignments 20 times. In a later analysis, co-occurring TCRs were grouped with DBSCAN, and TCRdist sequence similarity was added when clustering was performed within HLA-allele-positive subsets. Repertoires with fewer than 30,000 or more than 120,000 public chains were left out of co-occurrence clustering, as were four to six repertoires with anomalous nucleotide sharing. Held by TCRdb, this immuneACCESS table contains in-frame sequences only and omits some clones. Under half of the omission traces to an unresolved V gene where checked; the cause of the rest is unknown. D and trimming come from the DNA, and the V and J calls and clone size come from that table. The sample yields tens of thousands of clones; about three quarters were counted once. Roughly 15% of the sample rests with the top ten.

This clone was counted a few times. What antigen it recognizes has not been identified. Base quality data are lacking; no much larger clone is found one base away. The cohort was made up of several hundred healthy bone marrow donors. Cohort members were all nominally healthy when sampled, although unrecorded immune exposures were likely present. The donor was CMV seropositive and belonged to the group of 270 or so seropositive cohort members. Each donor provided a peripheral blood sample, and peripheral blood mononuclear cells were used for TCR beta sequencing. The Qiagen DNeasy Blood Extraction Kit was used to extract genomic DNA from the blood cell samples. Sequencing was carried out using PBMCs. This receptor was obtained from a woman between 45 and 60 years old in good health and CMV-seropositive.

The bases read TGTGCCAGCAGCCTACCCGACAGGGTCTACGAAGCTTTCTTT. This is translated as CASSLPDRVYEAFF. The chain is encoded by TRBV5-5 joined to TRBJ1-1, and TRBD1 aligns with 7 junction nucleotides. The CDR3 goes from the cysteine to the phenylalanine over 14 residues. Just the 42-base CDR3 DNA is kept, in frame starting at base 1. The germline V gene (reference sequence) yields SGHKS for CDR1 and YYEKEE for CDR2. Here V drops 4 bases and J drops 8 bases, and the junction holds 11 bases not matched to any gene.